The T cell receptor (beta chain) described here comes from a study of blood T cells in healthy people across ages. Study-wide background: Template switching picked up about one barcoded beta molecule for each two T cells.

Points from the study as a whole: Whereas aged donors had fewer naive CD4+ cells, long-lived donors had more of them and higher diversity. CMV infection status of these donors was not known.

Trimming removed 1 base from V and 1 base from J, with 9 bases in between. The CDR3 runs to 15 residues. This clonotype has a count of ten or more. Its target is not known. The second PCR ran about 7 to 12 cycles with a sample-barcoded 5' primer and J-beta primers. Carrying 12 random nucleotides, a template-switch adaptor labeled each individual cDNA molecule. TCRdb re-analysed the 5' RACE reads in MiXCR, keeping a single row per CDR3 protein. The repertoire holds some 900,000 distinct CDR3 sequences, about 48% seen once, with roughly 13% in the top ten. The receptor's source is a man aged 25-40 years in good health. Source material: blood. The chain recombines TRBV12-3 or TRBV12-4 with TRBJ2-3; D might be TRBD2 (6 bases). The CDR3, as DNA: TGTGCCAGCAGTTTAGGGCGGGGAGGCACAGATACGCAGTATTTT. Its protein is CASSLGRGGTDTQYF.